The 16 T cell receptor beta chains reported below all come from one sample, sequenced in a study of cytomegalovirus exposure and HLA in healthy donors. The PCR was carried out with 60 Vbeta primers and 13 Jbeta primers. Libraries were prepared by immunoSEQ multiplex PCR; TCRdb keeps only in-frame clonotypes and omits some of them. The sample has about 150,000 clones, 8.5% to 10% seen once. The source material was PBMCs. The receptor set was obtained from a man aged 45 to 65 in good health and CMV-seronegative.

This chain uses TRBV5-1 with TRBJ2-7; TRBD1 aligns across 9 bases. From germline, CDR1 is SGHRS and CDR2 YFSETQ. With V trimmed by 5 bases and J by 6 bases, 9 bases remained unmatched. This CDR3 is built from 14 residues. In DNA form, the CDR3 reads TGCGCCAGCAGGTACGGACAGGGGCGGGCCGAGCAGTACTTC. Its translation: CASRYGQGRAEQYF.

The chain is built from TRBV5-4 and TRBJ1-4; D not resolved. Trimming shortened V by 1 base and J by 0 bases, and 7 bases separated the two germline ends. The CDR3 is 15 residues long. In germline, CDR1 is SGHNT, CDR2 YYREEE (reference sequence). The CDR3 nucleotides are TGTGCCAGCAGCTTGTCTCCTGCAACTAATGAAAAACTGTTTTTT. Encoded protein: CASSLSPATNEKLFF.

The gene calls are TRBV19 and TRBJ1-1; D gene unclear. CDR3 length equals 16 residues. Trimming removed 5 bases at V and 4 bases at J, with 20 bases between. From germline, CDR1 is LNHDA and CDR2 SQIVND (reference sequence). DNA for the CDR3: TGTGCCAGTAGTTGGAGAGAGGCAGGTCGGGGCACTGAAGCTTTCTTT. It encodes CASSWREAGRGTEAFF.

The rearrangement links TRBV5-5 to TRBJ2-5; D is ambiguous. CDR3 size: 12 residues. Germline V gene data show CDR1 as SGHKS and CDR2 as YYEKEE (reference sequence). The V and J ends lost 4 bases and 4 bases respectively, with 8 bases between them. CDR3 sequence: CASSPPRETQYF. The CDR3 DNA reads as TGTGCCAGCAGCCCACCGCGAGAGACCCAGTACTTC.

The chain combines TRBV6-1 with TRBJ1-3; no clear D. Between the trimmed V and J ends, which lost 9 bases and 0 bases, there was a span of 12 bases. CDR1 is MNHNS and CDR2 is SASEGT in the germline V gene. The CDR3 totals 14 residues. CDR3 bases: TGTGCCAGTAAACCGACTAGCTCTGGAAACACCATATATTTT. Protein sequence: CASKPTSSGNTIYF.

This rearrangement joins TRBV7-9 to TRBJ1-1; D possibly corresponds to TRBD1 (5 bases). The length of the CDR3 is 13 residues. Trimming took 6 bases from V and 4 from J, leaving 12 bases between them. Per germline, CDR1 SEHNR and CDR2 FQNEAQ (reference sequence). This CDR3 is CASSMQGGTEAFF. In DNA form, the CDR3 reads TGTGCCAGCAGTATGCAGGGAGGCACTGAAGCTTTCTTT. The full variable domain, its missing parts supplied by reference TRBV7-9 and TRBJ1-1, is DTGVSQNPRHKITKRGQNVTFRCDPISEHNRLYWYRQTLGQGPEFLTYFQNEAQLEKSRLLSDRFSAERPKGSFSTLEIQRTEQGDSAMYLCASSMQGGTEAFFGQGTRLTVV.

This clone occurred a few times. This chain uses TRBV4-1 with TRBJ2-1; the match to TRBD1 covers 9 bases. Germline V CDR1 and CDR2: MGHRA, YSYEKL. The CDR3 extends over 15 amino acids. V dropped 5 bases and J dropped 5; count of bases not matched to a gene: 7. The CDR3 loop reads CASSGGQGVDNEQFF. In DNA, the CDR3 is TGCGCCAGCAGCGGGGGACAGGGTGTGGACAATGAGCAGTTCTTC.

This clone has a handful of counts. The V call is TRBV30, the J call TRBJ2-7, with 10 nucleotides matching TRBD2. The germline V gene has CDR1 GTSNPN and CDR2 SVGIG (reference sequence). This CDR3 contains 16 residues. V was pared by 3 bases and J by 1 base, with 9 bases of the junction left unmatched. CDR3 loop: CAWSPYGLAVSYEQYF. In DNA, the CDR3 is TGTGCCTGGAGCCCCTATGGACTAGCGGTATCCTACGAGCAGTACTTC.

There are a few counts of this clone. This chain links TRBV30 with TRBJ1-2, with 12 bases that match TRBD1. With V trimmed by 3 bases and J by 8 bases, 7 bases remained unmatched. Germline-derived CDR1 and CDR2 are GTSNPN and SVGIG (reference sequence). The CDR3 has 14 residues. CDR3 protein: CAWRKGTGGRGYTF. The CDR3 DNA sequence: TGTGCCTGGAGGAAAGGGACAGGGGGCCGGGGCTACACCTTC.

This chain uses TRBV9 with TRBJ2-7, with TRBD2 matching 9 bases. Germline V gene sequence: CDR1 SGDLS, CDR2 YYNGEE. J lost 4 bases, V lost 0 bases, and 5 bases had no gene match. The CDR3 sequence is 15 residues long. The CDR3: CASSVDAGGPYEQYF. In nucleotides, the CDR3 is TGTGCCAGCAGCGTAGATGCGGGGGGGCCATACGAGCAGTACTTC.

The genes are TRBV5-4 and TRBJ1-1, with TRBD1 as a possible D gene (6 bases). The CDR3 totals 16 residues. CDR1 is SGHNT, CDR2 YYREEE, per germline (reference sequence). V lost 0 bases to trimming and J lost 5 bases, with 17 bases between them. The CDR3 DNA reads as TGTGCCAGCAGCTTGGCCACAGGGCTCAGAGGGACTGAAGCTTTCTTT. It encodes CASSLATGLRGTEAFF.

V is TRBV4-1 and J is TRBJ1-4, with D tentatively TRBD1 (6 bases). The CDR3 contains 18 residues. Germline assignment: CDR1 MGHRA and CDR2 YSYEKL. V was pared by 0 bases and J by 8 bases, with 22 bases between. Here the CDR3 reads CASSQDREGRGLREKLFF. In DNA, the CDR3 is TGCGCCAGCAGCCAAGATAGGGAAGGCAGGGGACTAAGGGAAAAACTGTTTTTT.

This clone has just a few counts. The chain is built from TRBV28 and TRBJ1-2, with 8 bases aligning to TRBD1. Trimming at V came to 6 bases and at J to 2 bases, leaving 5 bases not matched to a gene. This CDR3 is 14 amino acids long. CDR1 MDHEN and CDR2 SYDVKM come from the germline V gene. The CDR3 spells CASSTQGGNYGYTF. CDR3 coding DNA: TGTGCCAGCAGCACACAGGGGGGGAACTATGGCTACACCTTC.

The chain employs TRBV7-3 and TRBJ1-2; 8 nucleotides match TRBD1. CDR1 is SGHTA, CDR2 FQGTGA, per germline. Losses at the gene ends were 4 bases for V and 4 bases for J; bases not matched to a gene: 5. This CDR3 is 14 amino acids long. The CDR3 DNA reads TGTGCCAGCAGCTCGGACAGGGAGGGCTATGGCTACACCTTC. It encodes CASSSDREGYGYTF.

The chain carries TRBV11-2 and TRBJ1-5, with 9 bases matching TRBD1. This CDR3 comprises 15 residues. The V segment lost 4 bases and the J segment 5 bases; nucleotides outside the gene matches: 6. Germline V gene sequence: CDR1 SGHAT, CDR2 FQNNGV. CDR3 coding DNA: TGTGCCAGCAGCTCGGGACAGGGTGACTATCAGCCCCAGCATTTT. It translates to CASSSGQGDYQPQHF.

The chain recombines TRBV6-1 with TRBJ1-5; 8 positions match TRBD1. This CDR3 spans 15 amino acids. V shed 4 bases, J shed 3 bases, and the junction held 5 bases outside the gene matches. Germline CDR1 reads MNHNS; CDR2 reads SASEGT. Here the CDR3 DNA reads TGTGCCAGCAGTGCCCTGACAGGGGACAATCAGCCCCAGCATTTT. It translates to CASSALTGDNQPQHF.